The rows below give T cell receptor beta chains drawn from one sample of a study of cytomegalovirus exposure and HLA in healthy donors. Only in-frame clones appear in the TCRdb table, and some are missing; sequencing was by immunoSEQ multiplex PCR. Of roughly 180,000 clones in the sample, roughly 80% are singletons; the top ten hold 1.5%. Material: PBMCs. These receptors came from a man aged 40-49 years in good health and CMV-seronegative. CDR3s include the opening cysteine and the closing phenylalanine or tryptophan. Fields, in order: D gene, CDR3 length, J gene, clone size, V gene, CDR3 DNA, CDR3 protein. D genes are given only for firm matches. Clone size is given for some rows only: seen once, a few or many times, or a class if the clone is expanded.

.,14,TRBJ1-5,once,TRBV4-2,TGTGCCAGCAGCCTGGGACTATACAATCAGCCCCAGCATTTT,CASSLGLYNQPQHF
.,17,TRBJ2-3,.,TRBV19,TGTGCCAGTAGTATAGTTCGAGCGGATCTAAGCACAGATACGCAGTATTTT,CASSIVRADLSTDTQYF
TRBD1,19,TRBJ1-3,.,TRBV19,TGTGCCAGTAACATTAATCCGGGACAGGGGGACCTCTCTGGAAACACCATATATTTT,CASNINPGQGDLSGNTIYF
TRBD2,14,TRBJ2-5,few,TRBV7-9,TGTGCCAGCAGCCCTAGCGGGGGGTTAGGGACCCAGTACTTC,CASSPSGGLGTQYF
.,13,TRBJ1-4,once,TRBV7-6,TGTGCCAGCAGCTCCGGACAGCTTGAAAAACTGTTTTTT,CASSSGQLEKLFF
.,14,TRBJ1-6,.,TRBV19,TGTGCCAGTAGTTCCACAGAAAATAATTCACCCCTCCACTTT,CASSSTENNSPLHF
TRBD1,15,TRBJ2-1,.,TRBV5-1,TGCGCCAGCAGCCTAACAGGGGTTCCAAACAATGAGCAGTTCTTC,CASSLTGVPNNEQFF
.,14,TRBJ1-5,once,TRBV30,TGTGCCTGGAGTGTAGGAGGTGGAAATCAGCCCCAGCATTTT,CAWSVGGGNQPQHF
TRBD2,15,TRBJ2-1,once,TRBV7-8,TGTGCCAGCAGCTTCGCTAGCGGGCGCTACAATGAGCAGTTCTTC,CASSFASGRYNEQFF
.,14,TRBJ1-2,.,TRBV18,TGTGCCAGCTCACCTCCGGAGGTGGGCTATGGCTACACCTTC,CASSPPEVGYGYTF
.,16,TRBJ1-6,.,TRBV5-1,TGCGCCAGCAGCTCGGGACTCAGCTCCTATAATTCACCCCTCCACTTT,CASSSGLSSYNSPLHF
TRBD1,16,TRBJ1-4,.,TRBV4-1,TGCGCCAGCAGCCAAGACCCCGGGACAGGGAGCGAAAAACTGTTTTTT,CASSQDPGTGSEKLFF
.,12,TRBJ1-1,.,TRBV5-1,TGCGCCAGCAGCTCGGGGAACACTGAAGCTTTCTTT,CASSSGNTEAFF
.,14,TRBJ2-2,few,TRBV2,TGTGCCAGCAGAAACGACAGGAACACCGGGGAGCTGTTTTTT,CASRNDRNTGELFF
TRBD1,16,TRBJ2-7,.,TRBV27,TGTGCCAGCAGTTTTACCCTAGGACAGGGGGGATACGAGCAGTACTTC,CASSFTLGQGGYEQYF
.,15,TRBJ2-3,.,TRBV11-3,TGTGCCAGCAGCTTAAGAGGGAGAGGGACAGATACGCAGTATTTT,CASSLRGRGTDTQYF
.,16,TRBJ1-1,.,TRBV19,TGTGCCAGTACCACCGGGACACGCAATGTTTTGACTGAAGCTTTCTTT,CASTTGTRNVLTEAFF
TRBD2,17,TRBJ2-2,.,TRBV9,TGTGCCAGCAGCTCAAGGAATCTAGCGGGGAACACCGGGGAGCTGTTTTTT,CASSSRNLAGNTGELFF
TRBD2,15,TRBJ2-3,.,TRBV27,TGTGCCAGCGCTCTAGCGGGAGCGGCGGTAGATACGCAGTATTTT,CASALAGAAVDTQYF
.,18,TRBJ1-1,few,TRBV5-4,TGTGCCAGCAGCCCGCGGGCCACCATGCGGGGTCTGAACACTGAAGCTTTCTTT,CASSPRATMRGLNTEAFF
TRBD2,14,TRBJ2-7,.,TRBV11-3,TGTGCCAGCAGCACCGGGACTAGCGGGGGAGAGCAGTACTTC,CASSTGTSGGEQYF
.,18,TRBJ2-2,.,TRBV21-1,TGTGCCAGCAGCAAAGGTATGGAGCGGGAGGATCACACCGGGGAGCTGTTTTTT,CASSKGMEREDHTGELFF
TRBD1,13,TRBJ1-5,.,TRBV27,TGTGCGACAGGGGGTTGGAGCAATCAGCCCCAGCATTTT,CATGGWSNQPQHF
.,14,TRBJ2-3,.,TRBV5-4,TGTGCCAGCAGCTTGGATCCAGGCACAGATACGCAGTATTTT,CASSLDPGTDTQYF
.,14,TRBJ1-4,.,TRBV19,TGTGCCAGTAGTATGGGGGACGGACTAAGAAAACTGTTTTTT,CASSMGDGLRKLFF
TRBD2,15,TRBJ2-7,.,TRBV18,TGTGCCAGCTCGCCAGCGGGAGGGGGGAGTTCCGAGCAGTACTTC,CASSPAGGGSSEQYF
TRBD2,14,TRBJ2-1,.,TRBV5-1,TGCGCCAGCAGCTTGATCCTAGCGGGGAATGAGCAGTTCTTC,CASSLILAGNEQFF
.,16,TRBJ2-5,.,TRBV11-2,TGTGCCAGCAGCTTACCGGATAGTGGGGGCGGGGAGACCCAGTACTTC,CASSLPDSGGGETQYF
TRBD2,15,TRBJ2-3,once,TRBV5-4,TGTGCCAGCAGCACAGGCGGGGGGAGCACAGATACGCAGTATTTT,CASSTGGGSTDTQYF
.,12,TRBJ2-1,.,TRBV7-6,TGTGCCAGCAGCCGAGAGGACAATGAGCAGTTCTTC,CASSREDNEQFF
.,12,TRBJ2-1,.,TRBV29-1,TGCAGCGTTGCCGGCGGATACAATGAGCAGTTCTTC,CSVAGGYNEQFF
.,15,TRBJ2-1,.,TRBV9,TGTGCCAGCAGCCCACAGGAGACAGGCCGGAATGAGCAGTTCTTC,CASSPQETGRNEQFF
TRBD2,16,TRBJ2-1,.,TRBV28,TGTGCCAGCAGCCTTACTAGCGGGACGTTCTACAATGAGCAGTTCTTC,CASSLTSGTFYNEQFF
TRBD1,15,TRBJ1-1,.,TRBV9,TGTGCCAGCAGCGTTTCGACAGGGAGGAACACTGAAGCTTTCTTT,CASSVSTGRNTEAFF
TRBD1,16,TRBJ1-2,.,TRBV4-3,TGCGCCAGCAGCCAGGACAGGACAGGAGCGAACTATGGCTACACCTTC,CASSQDRTGANYGYTF
TRBD2,15,TRBJ2-7,once,TRBV7-2,TGTGCCAGCAGCCCGGTAGCGGGAGGTTCGTACGAGCAGTACTTC,CASSPVAGGSYEQYF
.,15,TRBJ1-1,.,TRBV6-5,TGTGCCAGCAGTTACCCTGCAGGGCGGGATACTGAAGCTTTCTTT,CASSYPAGRDTEAFF
.,14,TRBJ1-3,.,TRBV10-3,TGTGCCACCTCGACAGAATCCTCTGGAAACACCATATATTTT,CATSTESSGNTIYF
.,12,TRBJ1-1,few,TRBV30,TGTGCCTGGCAGGGGATGAACACTGAAGCTTTCTTT,CAWQGMNTEAFF
.,14,TRBJ1-5,.,TRBV4-2,TGTGCCAGCAGCCAAAGAGAAAGCAATCAGCCCCAGCATTTT,CASSQRESNQPQHF
.,14,TRBJ1-2,.,TRBV30,TGTGCCTGGAATACCCGACAGATCGTCTATGGCTACACCTTC,CAWNTRQIVYGYTF